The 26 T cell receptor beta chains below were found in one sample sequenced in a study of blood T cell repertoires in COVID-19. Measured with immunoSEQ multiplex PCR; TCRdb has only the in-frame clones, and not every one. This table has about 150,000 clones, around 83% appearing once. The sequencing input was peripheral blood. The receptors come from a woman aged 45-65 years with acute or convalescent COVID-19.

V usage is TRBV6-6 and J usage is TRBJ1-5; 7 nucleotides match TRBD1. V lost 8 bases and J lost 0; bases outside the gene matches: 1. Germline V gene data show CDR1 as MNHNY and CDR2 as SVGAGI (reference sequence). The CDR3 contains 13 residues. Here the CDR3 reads CASDRDSNQPQHF. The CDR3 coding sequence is TGTGCCAGCGACAGGGATAGCAATCAGCCCCAGCATTTT.

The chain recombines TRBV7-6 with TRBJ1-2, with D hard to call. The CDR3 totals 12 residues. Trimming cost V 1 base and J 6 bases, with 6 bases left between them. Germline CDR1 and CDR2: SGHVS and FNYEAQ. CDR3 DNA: TGTGCCAGCAGCTTAGAAGTAGATGGCTACACCTTC. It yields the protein CASSLEVDGYTF.

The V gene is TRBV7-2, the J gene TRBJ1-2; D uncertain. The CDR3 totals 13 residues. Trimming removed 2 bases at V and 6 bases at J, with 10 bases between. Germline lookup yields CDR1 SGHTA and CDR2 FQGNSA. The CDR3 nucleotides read TGTGCCAGCAGCTTAACAGAGGGTGATGGCTACACCTTC. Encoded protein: CASSLTEGDGYTF.

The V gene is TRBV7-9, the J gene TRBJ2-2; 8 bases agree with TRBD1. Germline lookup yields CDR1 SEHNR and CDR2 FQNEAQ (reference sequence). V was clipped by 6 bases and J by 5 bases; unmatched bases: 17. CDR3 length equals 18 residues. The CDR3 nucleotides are TGTGCCAGCAGTCTCAGAGAGGCAGGGGGCGCGCGAACCGGGGAGCTGTTTTTT. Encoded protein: CASSLREAGGARTGELFF.

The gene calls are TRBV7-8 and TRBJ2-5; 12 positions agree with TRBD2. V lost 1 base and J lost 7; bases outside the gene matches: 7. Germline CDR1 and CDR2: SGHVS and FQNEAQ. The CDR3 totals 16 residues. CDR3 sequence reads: CASSLVLAGGPGTQYF. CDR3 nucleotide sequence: TGTGCCAGCAGCTTAGTGCTAGCGGGGGGGCCGGGGACCCAGTACTTC.

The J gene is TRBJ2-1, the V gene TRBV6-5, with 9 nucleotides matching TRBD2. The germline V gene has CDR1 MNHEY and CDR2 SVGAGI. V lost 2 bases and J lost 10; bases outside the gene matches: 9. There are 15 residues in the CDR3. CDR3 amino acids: CASSYDVAGAGEQFF. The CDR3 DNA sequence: TGTGCCAGCAGTTACGATGTAGCGGGAGCAGGGGAGCAGTTCTTC.

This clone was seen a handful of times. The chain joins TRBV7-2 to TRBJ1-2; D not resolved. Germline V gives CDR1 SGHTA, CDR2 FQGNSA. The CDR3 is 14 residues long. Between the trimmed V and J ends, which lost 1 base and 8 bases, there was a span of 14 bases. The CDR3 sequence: CASSLGPAAEGYTF. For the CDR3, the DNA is TGTGCCAGCAGCTTAGGCCCAGCGGCCGAAGGCTACACCTTC. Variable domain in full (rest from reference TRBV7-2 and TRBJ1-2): GAGVSQSPSNKVTEKGKDVELRCDPISGHTALYWYRQSLGQGLEFLIYFQGNSAPDKSGLPSDRFSAERTGGSVSTLTIQRTQQEDSAVYLCASSLGPAAEGYTFGSGTRLTVV.

In DNA, the CDR3 is TGTGCCAGCAGTTATGCGGTTGATACGCAGTATTTT. Protein: CASSYAVDTQYF. The rearrangement uses TRBV6-2 or TRBV6-3 and TRBJ2-3; D ambiguous. The CDR3 is 12 residues long. The V gene lost 3 bases and the J gene lost 6 bases, with 7 bases spanning the gap. Germline V gives CDR1 MNHEY, CDR2 SVGEGT.

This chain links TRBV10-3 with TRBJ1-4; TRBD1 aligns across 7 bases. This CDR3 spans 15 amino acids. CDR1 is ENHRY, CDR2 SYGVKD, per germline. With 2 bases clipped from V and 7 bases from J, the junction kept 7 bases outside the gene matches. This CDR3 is CAISEGQDKGEKLFF. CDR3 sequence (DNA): TGTGCCATCAGTGAGGGACAGGATAAAGGTGAAAAACTGTTTTTT.

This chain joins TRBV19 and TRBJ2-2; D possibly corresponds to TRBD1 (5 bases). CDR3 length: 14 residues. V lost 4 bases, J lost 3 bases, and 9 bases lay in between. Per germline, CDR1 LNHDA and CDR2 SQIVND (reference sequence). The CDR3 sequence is CASSTRVHTGELFF. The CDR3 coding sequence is TGTGCCAGTAGTACCAGGGTCCACACCGGGGAGCTGTTTTTT.

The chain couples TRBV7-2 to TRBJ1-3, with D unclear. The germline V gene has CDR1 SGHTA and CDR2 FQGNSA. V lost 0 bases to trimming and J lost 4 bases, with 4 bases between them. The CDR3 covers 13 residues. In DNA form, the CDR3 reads TGTGCCAGCAGCTTAGCGCAGGGAAACACCATATATTTT. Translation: CASSLAQGNTIYF.

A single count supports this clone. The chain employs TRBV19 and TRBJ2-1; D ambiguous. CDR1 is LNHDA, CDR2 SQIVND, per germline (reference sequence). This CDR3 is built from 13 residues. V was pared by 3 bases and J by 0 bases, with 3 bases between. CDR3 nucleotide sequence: TGTGCCAGTAGTATGAGCTCCTACAATGAGCAGTTCTTC. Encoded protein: CASSMSSYNEQFF.

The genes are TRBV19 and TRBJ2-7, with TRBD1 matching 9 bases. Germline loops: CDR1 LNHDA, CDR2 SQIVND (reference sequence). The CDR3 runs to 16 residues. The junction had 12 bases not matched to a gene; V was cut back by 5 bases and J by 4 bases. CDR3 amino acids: CASSAPGQGYQYEQYF. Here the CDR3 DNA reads TGTGCCAGTAGTGCGCCGGGACAGGGATATCAATACGAGCAGTACTTC. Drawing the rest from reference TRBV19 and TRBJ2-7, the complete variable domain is DGGITQSPKYLFRKEGQNVTLSCEQNLNHDAMYWYRQDPGQGLRLIYYSQIVNDFQKGDIAEGYSVSREKKESFPLTVTSAQKNPTAFYLCASSAPGQGYQYEQYFGPGTRLTVT.

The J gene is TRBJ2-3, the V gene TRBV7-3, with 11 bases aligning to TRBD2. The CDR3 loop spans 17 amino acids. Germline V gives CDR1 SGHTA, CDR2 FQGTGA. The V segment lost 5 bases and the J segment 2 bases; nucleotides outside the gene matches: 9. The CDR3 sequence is CASSATGTSGPTDTQYF. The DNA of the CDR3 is TGTGCCAGCAGCGCGACCGGGACTAGCGGCCCCACAGATACGCAGTATTTT.

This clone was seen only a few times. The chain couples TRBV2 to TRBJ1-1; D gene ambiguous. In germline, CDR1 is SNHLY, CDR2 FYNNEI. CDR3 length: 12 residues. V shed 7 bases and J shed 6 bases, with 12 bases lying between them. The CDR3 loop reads CASKVGGPEAFF. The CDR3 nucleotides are TGTGCCAGCAAGGTGGGCGGGCCTGAAGCTTTCTTT.

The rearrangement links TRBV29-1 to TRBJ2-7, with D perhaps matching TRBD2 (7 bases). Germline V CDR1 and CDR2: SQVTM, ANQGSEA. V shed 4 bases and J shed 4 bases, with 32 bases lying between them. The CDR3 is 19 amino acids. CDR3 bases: TGCAGCGTTGGCCCCTCTGGGCTTGGACTAGTAGGGGGGGGGTACGAGCAGTACTTC. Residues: CSVGPSGLGLVGGGYEQYF.

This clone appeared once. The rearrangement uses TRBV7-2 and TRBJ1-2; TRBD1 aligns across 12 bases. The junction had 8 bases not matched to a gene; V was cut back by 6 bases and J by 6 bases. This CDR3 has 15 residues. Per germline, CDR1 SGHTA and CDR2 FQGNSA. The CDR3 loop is CASSLWGQGADGYTF. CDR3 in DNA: TGTGCCAGCAGTTTATGGGGACAGGGGGCGGATGGCTACACCTTC. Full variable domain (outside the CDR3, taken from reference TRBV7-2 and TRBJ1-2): GAGVSQSPSNKVTEKGKDVELRCDPISGHTALYWYRQSLGQGLEFLIYFQGNSAPDKSGLPSDRFSAERTGGSVSTLTIQRTQQEDSAVYLCASSLWGQGADGYTFGSGTRLTVV.

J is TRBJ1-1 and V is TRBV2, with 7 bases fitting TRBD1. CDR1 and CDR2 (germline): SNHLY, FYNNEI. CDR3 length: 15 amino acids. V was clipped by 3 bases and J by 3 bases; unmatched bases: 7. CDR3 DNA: TGTGCCAGCAGTGATAGGACAGGAAAGGACACTGAAGCTTTCTTT. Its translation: CASSDRTGKDTEAFF.

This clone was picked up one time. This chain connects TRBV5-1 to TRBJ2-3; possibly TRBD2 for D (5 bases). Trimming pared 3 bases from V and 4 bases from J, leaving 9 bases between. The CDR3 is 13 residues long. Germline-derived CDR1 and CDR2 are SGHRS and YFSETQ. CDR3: CASSSGVADTQYF. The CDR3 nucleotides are TGCGCCAGCAGCTCCGGGGTGGCAGATACGCAGTATTTT.

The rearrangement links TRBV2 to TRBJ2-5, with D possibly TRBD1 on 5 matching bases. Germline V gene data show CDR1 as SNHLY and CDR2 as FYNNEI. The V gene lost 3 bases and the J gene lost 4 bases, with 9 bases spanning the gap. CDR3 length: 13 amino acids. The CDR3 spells CASSDGQGETQYF. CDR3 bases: TGTGCCAGCAGTGATGGTCAGGGAGAGACCCAGTACTTC.

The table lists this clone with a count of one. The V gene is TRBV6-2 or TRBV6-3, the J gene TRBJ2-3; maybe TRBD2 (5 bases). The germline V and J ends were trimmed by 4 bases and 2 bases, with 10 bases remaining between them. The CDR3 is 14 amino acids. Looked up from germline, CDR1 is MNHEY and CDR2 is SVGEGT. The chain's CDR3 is CASSSLGYTDTQYF. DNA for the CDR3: TGTGCCAGCAGTTCACTAGGCTACACAGATACGCAGTATTTT.

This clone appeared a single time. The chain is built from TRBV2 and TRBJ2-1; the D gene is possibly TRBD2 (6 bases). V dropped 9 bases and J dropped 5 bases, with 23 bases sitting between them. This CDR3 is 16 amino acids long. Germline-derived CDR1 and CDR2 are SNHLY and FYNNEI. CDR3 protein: CASYFRTRGLDNEQFF. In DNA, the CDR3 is TGTGCCAGTTACTTCAGAACGCGGGGACTCGACAATGAGCAGTTCTTC.

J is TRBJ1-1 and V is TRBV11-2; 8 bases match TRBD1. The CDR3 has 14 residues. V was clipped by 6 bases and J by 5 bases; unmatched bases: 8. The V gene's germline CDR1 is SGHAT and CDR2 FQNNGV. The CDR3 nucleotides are TGTGCCAGCAGGAAGGACAGGGACTCGACTGAAGCTTTCTTT. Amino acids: CASRKDRDSTEAFF.

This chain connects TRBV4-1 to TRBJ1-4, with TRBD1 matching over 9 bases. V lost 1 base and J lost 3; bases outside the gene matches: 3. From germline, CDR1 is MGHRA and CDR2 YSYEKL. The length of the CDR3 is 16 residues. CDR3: CASSQVRTGANEKLFF. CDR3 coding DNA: TGCGCCAGCAGCCAAGTCCGGACAGGGGCTAATGAAAAACTGTTTTTT.

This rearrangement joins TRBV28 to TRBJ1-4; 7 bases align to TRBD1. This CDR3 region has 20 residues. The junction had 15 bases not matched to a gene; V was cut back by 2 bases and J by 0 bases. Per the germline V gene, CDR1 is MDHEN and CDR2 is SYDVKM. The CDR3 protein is CASSLTPTGWELATNEKLFF. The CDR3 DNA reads TGTGCCAGCAGTTTAACCCCGACAGGGTGGGAGCTTGCAACTAATGAAAAACTGTTTTTT.

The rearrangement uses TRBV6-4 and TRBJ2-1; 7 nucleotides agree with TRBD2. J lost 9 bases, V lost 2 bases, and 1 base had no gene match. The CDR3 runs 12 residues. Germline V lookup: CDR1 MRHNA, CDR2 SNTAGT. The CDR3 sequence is CASSDGGGEQFF. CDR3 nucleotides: TGTGCCAGCAGTGACGGGGGGGGTGAGCAGTTCTTC.